This T cell receptor (beta chain) originates from a study of identical twins. Study-level findings and limits: Memory repertoires showed no such pattern, whereas abundant cord blood beta clonotypes carried fewer insertions. Surplus twin overlap in beta out-of-frame sequences was less pronounced.

Among all donors, each was a healthy Caucasian. Worth noting for this clonotype: Antigen specificity is unknown.

It was template switching that added a universal primer site, and there were unique molecular identifiers on the cDNA. Using its own MiXCR run on the 5' RACE reads, TCRdb lists one record per CDR3 protein. This sample has 250,000 or so distinct CDR3 sequences, with about 8.5% found just once. Trimming shortened V by 4 bases and J by 3 bases, and 16 bases separated the two germline ends. From germline, CDR1 is SEHNR and CDR2 FQNEAQ (reference sequence). The CDR3 is made up of 17 amino acids. These data were also reused for a study on yellow fever vaccine responses in identical twins.

The sequencing sample was made of CD8+ T cells sorted from blood. The V call is TRBV7-9, the J call TRBJ2-6; weak D call: TRBD1 (5 bases). The receptor was isolated from a woman aged 18-35 years in good health. The CDR3 loop is CASSSPREQFGANVLTF. The DNA for the CDR3 is TGTGCCAGCAGCTCCCCCAGGGAACAGTTTGGGGCCAACGTCCTGACTTTC. The full variable domain, with the rest looked up from reference TRBV7-9 and TRBJ2-6, is DTGVSQNPRHKITKRGQNVTFRCDPISEHNRLYWYRQTLGQGPEFLTYFQNEAQLEKSRLLSDRFSAERPKGSFSTLEIQRTEQGDSAMYLCASSSPREQFGANVLTFGAGSRLTVL.